This TCR beta chain was obtained from a study of breast tumors, draining lymph nodes, adjacent tissues. Each CDR3 protein gets one entry after TCRdb re-called the multiplex PCR reads with MiXCR. The table records a few hundred thousand distinct CDR3 sequences, roughly a third of them present only once. This clonotype came up many times. Germline CDR1 is KGHDR and CDR2 is SFDVKD. This CDR3 spans 16 amino acids. V was pared by 1 base and J by 0 bases, with 10 bases between. Axillary draining lymph nodes of breast cancer patients supplied the node samples. Sequenced: axillary lymph node tissue. The receptor comes from a female donor with breast cancer. Some clones in this sample may be carry-over from other donors' samples. The V gene is TRBV24-1, the J gene TRBJ2-3; D gene uncertain. The CDR3 protein is CATSDFGGASTDTQYF. The CDR3 DNA is TGTGCCACCAGTGATTTCGGCGGAGCTAGCACAGATACGCAGTATTTT.